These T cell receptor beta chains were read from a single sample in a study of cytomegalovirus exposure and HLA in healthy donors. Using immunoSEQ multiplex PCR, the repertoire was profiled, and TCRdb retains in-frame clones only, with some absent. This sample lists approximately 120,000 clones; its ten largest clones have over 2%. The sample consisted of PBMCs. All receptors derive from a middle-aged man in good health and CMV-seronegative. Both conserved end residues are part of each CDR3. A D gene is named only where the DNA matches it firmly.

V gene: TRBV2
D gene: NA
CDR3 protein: CASSESRENTGELFF

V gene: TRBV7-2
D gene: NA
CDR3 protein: CASSRESGGNQPQHF

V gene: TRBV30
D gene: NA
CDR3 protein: CAWRPGNSPLHF

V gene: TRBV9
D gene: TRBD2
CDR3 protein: CASSTLAGDTYNEQFF

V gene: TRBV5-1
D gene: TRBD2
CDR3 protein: CASSLRSGASYNEQFF

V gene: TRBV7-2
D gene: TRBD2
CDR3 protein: CASSWWVTSGVYNEQFF

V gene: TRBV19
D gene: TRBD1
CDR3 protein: CASSIGLGQGNTIYF

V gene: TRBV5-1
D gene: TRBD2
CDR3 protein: CASSLTTSGRAHEQYF

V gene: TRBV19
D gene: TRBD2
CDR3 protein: CASSSISGSLVREQYF

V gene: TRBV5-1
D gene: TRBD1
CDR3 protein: CASSSYRGQVETQYF

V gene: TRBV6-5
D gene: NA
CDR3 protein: CASSYAGSGNTIYF

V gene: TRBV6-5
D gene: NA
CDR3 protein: CASRADGSNQPQHF

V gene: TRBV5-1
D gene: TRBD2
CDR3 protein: CASSPSLANYNEQFF

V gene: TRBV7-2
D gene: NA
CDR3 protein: CASSPRRGPGDTQYF

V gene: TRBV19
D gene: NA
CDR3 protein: CASSIPRLNTEAFF

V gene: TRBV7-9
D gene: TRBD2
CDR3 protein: CASSSGLAHYEQYF

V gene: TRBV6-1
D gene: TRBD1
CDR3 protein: CASSVTGGDDEQYF

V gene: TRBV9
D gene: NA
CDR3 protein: CASSLTITGELFF

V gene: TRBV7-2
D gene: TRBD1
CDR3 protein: CASRATGQGVFYEQYF

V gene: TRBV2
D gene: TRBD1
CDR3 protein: CASRETGDTYNEQFF

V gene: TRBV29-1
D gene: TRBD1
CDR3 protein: CSVEGQGGGGGYTF

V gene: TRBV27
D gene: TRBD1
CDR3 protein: CASSNRDRGLGATNTEAFF

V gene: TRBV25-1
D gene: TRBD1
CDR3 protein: CASRGDRNYEQYF

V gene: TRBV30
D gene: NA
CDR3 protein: CACGSYNEQFF

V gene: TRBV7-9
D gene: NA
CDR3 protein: CASRAAGLPTEQYF

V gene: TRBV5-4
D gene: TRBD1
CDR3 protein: CASSLRDSLSPLHF

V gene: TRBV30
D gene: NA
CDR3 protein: CAWSPDWRDKKNIQYF

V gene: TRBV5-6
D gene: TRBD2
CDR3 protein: CASSDLAGGLTGELFF

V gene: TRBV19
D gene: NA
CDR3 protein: CASSSDSRLGGYTF

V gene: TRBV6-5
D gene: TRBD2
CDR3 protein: CASSRLAGDEQFF

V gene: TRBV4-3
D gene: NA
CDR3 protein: CASSSRQGGYEQYF

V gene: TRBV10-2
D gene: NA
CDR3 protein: CASSESRGNTIYF

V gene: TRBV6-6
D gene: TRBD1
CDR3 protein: CASSSNAGTVAYEQYF

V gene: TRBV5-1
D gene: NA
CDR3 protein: CASSLGQGLTTGELFF

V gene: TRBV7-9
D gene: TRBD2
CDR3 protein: CASRREATGELFF

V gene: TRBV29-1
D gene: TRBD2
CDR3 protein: CSVFTASGTQYF

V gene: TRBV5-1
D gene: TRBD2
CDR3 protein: CASTGGGTNTGELFF

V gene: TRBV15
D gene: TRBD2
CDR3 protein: CATSRELAGGVEQYF

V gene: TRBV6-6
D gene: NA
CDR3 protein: CASSYRGGTEAFF

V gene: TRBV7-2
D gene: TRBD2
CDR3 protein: CASSPGTSGLYEQYF

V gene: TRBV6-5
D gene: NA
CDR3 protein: CASKVGDTEAFF

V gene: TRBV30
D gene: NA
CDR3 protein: CAWSVRGGGETQYF

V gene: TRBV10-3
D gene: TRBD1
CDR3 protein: CAISTGTGNTEAFF

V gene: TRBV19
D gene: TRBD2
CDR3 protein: CASTDWGEGRETQYF

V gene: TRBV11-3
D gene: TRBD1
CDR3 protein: CASSPRTGFEETQYF

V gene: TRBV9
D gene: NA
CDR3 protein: CASSVAGSTDTQYF

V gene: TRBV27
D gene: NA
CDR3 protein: CASSLGTGQNYGYTF

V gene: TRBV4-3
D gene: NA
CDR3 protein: CASSQDSQGYEQYF

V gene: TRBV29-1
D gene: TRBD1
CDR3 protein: CSTRTGDYGYTF

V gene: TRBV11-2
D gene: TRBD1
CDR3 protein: CASSFRGTGPNIQYF

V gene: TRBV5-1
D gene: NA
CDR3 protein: CASSPSRGEQFF